This TCR beta chain is drawn from a study of blood T cell repertoires in COVID-19. About the research overall: Researchers got acute and convalescent COVID-19 samples from the United States, Italy and Spain.

In the authors' workflow: It was from reference gene primer amplification that nucleated cell counts were estimated. Only in-frame clones appear in the TCRdb table, and some are missing; sequencing was by immunoSEQ multiplex PCR. V and J calls and clone size are those listed in that table; D and trimming were worked out from the DNA. The sample carries 150,000 to 170,000 clones, about four fifths recorded once. Per the germline V gene, CDR1 is SGHAT and CDR2 is FQNNGV. Trimming cost V 3 bases and J 5 bases, with 16 bases left between them. The CDR3 covers 16 residues. This receptor was taken from a woman of 80 years or more with acute or convalescent COVID-19. The J gene is TRBJ2-2, the V gene TRBV11-2; tentative D call: TRBD2 (6 bases). Source material: peripheral blood. Here the CDR3 reads CASSLRREPGTGELFF. CDR3 sequence (DNA): TGTGCCAGCAGCTTGAGGCGGGAACCGGGAACCGGGGAGCTGTTTTTT. The variable domain in full, completed from reference TRBV11-2 and TRBJ2-2, reads EAGVAQSPRYKIIEKRQSVAFWCNPISGHATLYWYQQILGQGPKLLIQFQNNGVVDDSQLPKDRFSAERLKGVDSTLKIQPAKLEDSAVYLCASSLRREPGTGELFFGEGSRLTVL.